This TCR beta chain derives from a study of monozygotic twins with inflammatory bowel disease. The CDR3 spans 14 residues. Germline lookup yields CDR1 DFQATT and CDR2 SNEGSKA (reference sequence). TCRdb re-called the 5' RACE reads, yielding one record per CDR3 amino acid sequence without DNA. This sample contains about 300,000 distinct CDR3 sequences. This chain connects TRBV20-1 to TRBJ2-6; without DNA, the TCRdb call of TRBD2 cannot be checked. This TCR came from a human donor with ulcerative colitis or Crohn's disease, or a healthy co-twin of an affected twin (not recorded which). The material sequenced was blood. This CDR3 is CSAPLPVGANVLTF.